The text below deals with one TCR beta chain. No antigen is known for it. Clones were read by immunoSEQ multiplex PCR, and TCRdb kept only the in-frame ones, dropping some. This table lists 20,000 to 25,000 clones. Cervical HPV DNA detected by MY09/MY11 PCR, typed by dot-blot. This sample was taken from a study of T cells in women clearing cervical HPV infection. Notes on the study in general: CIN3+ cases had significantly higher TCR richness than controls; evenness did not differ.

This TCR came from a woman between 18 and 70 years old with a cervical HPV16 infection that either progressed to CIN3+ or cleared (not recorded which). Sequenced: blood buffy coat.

The chain's CDR3 is CASRGEYEQYF. The DNA read from the CDR3 is TGCGCCAGCAGAGGGGAGTACGAG. This chain connects TRBV5-1 to TRBJ2-7; D could derive from TRBD1 or TRBD2 (5 bases each). The sequence runs out 3 residues before the end of the CDR3; the remainder is reconstructed from the germline J gene. Germline V gene lookup returns CDR1 SGHRS and CDR2 YFSETQ. This CDR3 contains 11 residues. The ends were cut back, 5 bases at V and 4 bases at J, with 7 bases in the middle.